The 23 T cell receptor beta chains in this list originate from one sample, sequenced in a study of cytomegalovirus exposure and HLA in healthy donors. The primer mix had 60 Vbeta and 13 Jbeta primers. Clones were sequenced by immunoSEQ multiplex PCR, and TCRdb holds only the in-frame ones, with some missing. The table lists a few hundred thousand clones, approximately 79% of them singletons, with about 0.23% in the top ten. The source material was PBMCs. The receptor set was obtained from a girl between 2 and 10 years old in good health and CMV-seronegative.

This clone has more than one count but fewer than ten. This chain joins TRBV2 and TRBJ2-2, with 10 bases aligning to TRBD2. CDR1 is SNHLY and CDR2 is FYNNEI in the germline V gene. The CDR3 consists of 15 residues. The trim removed 6 bases at V and 2 bases at J, leaving 3 bases unmatched. CDR3 sequence (DNA): TGTGCCAGCAGGACTAGCGGGCCAAACACCGGGGAGCTGTTTTTT. It translates to CASRTSGPNTGELFF.

This clone has just a few counts. V usage is TRBV5-1 and J usage is TRBJ1-6; 9 nucleotides match TRBD1. J gave up 9 bases and V 3 bases, and 1 base lay outside the gene matches. The CDR3 loop spans 13 amino acids. In germline, CDR1 is SGHRS, CDR2 YFSETQ. The CDR3 here is CASSSDRGSPLHF. Here the CDR3 DNA reads TGCGCCAGCAGCTCGGACAGGGGTTCACCCCTCCACTTT.

The table lists this clone with a few counts. The V call is TRBV19, the J call TRBJ2-1; 14 bases are a match to TRBD2. V lost 0 bases, J lost 11 bases, and 3 bases stayed unmatched. The CDR3 runs 15 residues. The germline V gene has CDR1 LNHDA and CDR2 SQIVND (reference sequence). CDR3 sequence: CASSIDGLAGGQQFF. As DNA, the CDR3 is TGTGCCAGTAGTATAGATGGACTAGCGGGGGGACAGCAGTTCTTC.

V usage is TRBV5-1 and J usage is TRBJ1-4, with D possibly being TRBD1 (5 bases). The germline V and J ends were trimmed by 0 bases and 4 bases, with 10 bases remaining between them. This CDR3 has 15 amino acids. CDR1 and CDR2 from the germline V gene are SGHRS and YFSETQ. The CDR3 DNA is TGCGCCAGCAGCTTGGGACAGAACGTTAATGAAAAACTGTTTTTT. Its translation is CASSLGQNVNEKLFF.

The chain recombines TRBV5-4 with TRBJ1-2; D possibly corresponds to TRBD1 (6 bases). The CDR3 is 14 residues long. V lost 0 bases, J lost 8 bases, and 14 bases lay in between. CDR1 is SGHNT, CDR2 YYREEE, per germline (reference sequence). The CDR3 loop reads CASSLAVTGSGYTF. The CDR3 DNA reads TGTGCCAGCAGCTTGGCCGTAACAGGGAGCGGCTACACCTTC.

V usage is TRBV6-1 and J usage is TRBJ2-7; maybe TRBD1 (6 bases). From germline, CDR1 is MNHNS and CDR2 SASEGT. There are 12 residues in the CDR3. The germline V and J ends were trimmed by 4 bases and 6 bases, with 10 bases remaining between them. CDR3 in amino acids: CASSGTDIEQYF. The CDR3 nucleotides are TGTGCCAGCAGTGGGACAGATATCGAGCAGTACTTC.

This chain uses TRBV5-1 with TRBJ2-6; 7 bases fit TRBD2. With 1 base clipped from V and 0 bases from J, the junction kept 7 bases outside the gene matches. CDR3 length equals 18 residues. Germline CDR1 is SGHRS and CDR2 is YFSETQ. The chain's CDR3 is CASSLREGASSGANVLTF. CDR3 in DNA: TGCGCCAGCAGCTTGAGGGAGGGAGCCAGCTCTGGGGCCAACGTCCTGACTTTC.

The genes are TRBV30 and TRBJ2-2; perhaps TRBD1 as D (5 bases). Germline V gene data show CDR1 as GTSNPN and CDR2 as SVGIG (reference sequence). The CDR3 has 16 residues. V lost 1 base to trimming and J lost 1 base, with 13 bases between them. The CDR3 coding sequence is TGTGCCTGGAGTGCGGGTGGGGCAGGGAACACCGGGGAGCTGTTTTTT. It encodes CAWSAGGAGNTGELFF.

This clone was recorded only once. The genes are TRBV27 and TRBJ2-2, with a tentative D call TRBD2 (6 bases). The V end lost 4 bases, the J end lost 1 base, and 13 bases lay between the germline ends. Germline V gives CDR1 MNHEY, CDR2 SMNVEV (reference sequence). The CDR3 runs to 16 residues. The CDR3 coding sequence is TGTGCCAGCAGTTCACTTTTAGCGGTGAACACCGGGGAGCTGTTTTTT. The encoded protein is CASSSLLAVNTGELFF.

V and J are TRBV2 and TRBJ1-2, with a tentative D call TRBD1 (6 bases). V was shortened by 3 bases and J by 2 bases, with 7 bases between the two germline ends. Germline-derived CDR1 and CDR2 are SNHLY and FYNNEI. CDR3 size: 13 residues. The CDR3 here is CASSETGNYGYTF. Written as DNA, the CDR3 is TGTGCCAGCAGTGAGACAGGCAACTATGGCTACACCTTC.

On this clone: At one boundary the junction diverges from the germline segment, which might be a read error. The rearrangement joins TRBV6-1 to TRBJ2-3; D is perhaps TRBD1 (6 bases). From germline, CDR1 is MNHNS and CDR2 SASEGT. The CDR3 is 15 residues long. The CDR3 here is CASSGRGQSTDTQYF. The CDR3 DNA reads TGTGCCAGTAGTGGAAGAGGACAGTCCACAGATACGCAGTATTTT.

The chain joins TRBV4-1 to TRBJ2-2; maybe TRBD1 (5 bases). In germline, CDR1 is MGHRA, CDR2 YSYEKL. Deletions cut 0 bases from V and 4 bases from J, with 9 bases between. The CDR3 extends over 15 amino acids. CDR3 sequence reads: CASSQEPRATGELFF. CDR3 bases: TGCGCCAGCAGCCAAGAGCCCAGGGCCACCGGGGAGCTGTTTTTT.

The chain has TRBV5-1 and TRBJ1-1; a possible D gene is TRBD1 (5 bases). Trimming cost V 5 bases and J 5 bases, with 22 bases left between them. The CDR3 is 16 amino acids. Germline V lookup: CDR1 SGHRS, CDR2 YFSETQ. CDR3 region: CASSPRVPGSVTEAFF. DNA for the CDR3: TGCGCCAGCAGTCCCAGGGTCCCAGGTTCGGTTACTGAAGCTTTCTTT.

This clone was counted only a few times. V is TRBV5-4 and J is TRBJ1-2, with D possibly being TRBD1 (5 bases). This CDR3 is 16 amino acids long. Germline CDR1 is SGHNT and CDR2 is YYREEE (reference sequence). Trimming cost V 0 bases and J 4 bases, with 16 bases left between them. CDR3 DNA: TGTGCCAGCAGCTTGGCTCGATCTCAGGGTTTCTATGGCTACACCTTC. Translated: CASSLARSQGFYGYTF.

J is TRBJ1-5 and V is TRBV29-1; TRBD1 agrees at 9 bases. V lost 6 bases and J lost 3; bases outside the gene matches: 3. The CDR3 is made up of 13 amino acids. Germline assignment: CDR1 SQVTM and CDR2 ANQGSEA. This CDR3 is CSVRQGVNQPQHF. In DNA form, the CDR3 reads TGCAGCGTGAGACAGGGGGTCAATCAGCCCCAGCATTTT.

This clone has only one observation. The gene calls are TRBV11-2 and TRBJ2-2; no clear D. The CDR3 length is 12 residues. The germline gives CDR1 SGHAT, CDR2 FQNNGV. The V end lost 5 bases, the J end lost 4 bases, and 5 bases lay between the germline ends. As DNA, the CDR3 is TGTGCCAGCAGCCGTTTCACCGGGGAGCTGTTTTTT. Translation: CASSRFTGELFF.

The J gene is TRBJ1-2, the V gene TRBV30, with D possibly matching TRBD1 (5 bases). The CDR3 spans 14 residues. The germline V gene has CDR1 GTSNPN and CDR2 SVGIG (reference sequence). Trimming pared 4 bases from V and 8 bases from J, leaving 20 bases between. This CDR3 is CAWNPWRGGGGYTF. Here the CDR3 DNA reads TGTGCCTGGAATCCTTGGAGGGGAGGTGGCGGCTACACCTTC.

The rearrangement uses TRBV29-1 and TRBJ1-2; D unresolved. V was clipped by 2 bases and J by 4 bases, with 11 bases between them. The CDR3 extends over 13 amino acids. Germline CDR1 SQVTM, CDR2 ANQGSEA. In DNA, the CDR3 is TGCAGCGTTGAACCCCAGGAAGGCTATGGCTACACCTTC. Translated: CSVEPQEGYGYTF.

This clone was picked up a small number of times. The CDR3: CASRPRGRTEAFF. The CDR3 region has the DNA TGTGCCAGCAGGCCCAGGGGGAGAACTGAAGCTTTCTTT. This chain joins TRBV6-1 and TRBJ1-1; 7 positions match TRBD1. This CDR3 contains 13 residues. V dropped 6 bases and J dropped 5; count of bases not matched to a gene: 6. The germline V gene encodes CDR1 MNHNS and CDR2 SASEGT.

This clone has more than one count but fewer than ten. The V call is TRBV10-3, the J call TRBJ1-1; the match to TRBD1 covers 9 bases. This CDR3 is 13 amino acids long. Germline V CDR1 and CDR2: ENHRY, SYGVKD. V lost 10 bases, J lost 4 bases, and 7 bases stayed unmatched. CDR3 sequence: CATRDREGTEAFF. CDR3 DNA: TGTGCCACACGGGACAGGGAGGGCACTGAAGCTTTCTTT.

V and J are TRBV10-3 and TRBJ2-2, with D perhaps matching TRBD2 (6 bases). V lost 9 bases, J lost 5 bases, and 10 bases lay in between. The germline CDR1 and CDR2 sequences are ENHRY and SYGVKD. CDR3 length: 12 amino acids. CDR3 in amino acids: CAIRDSTGELFF. In DNA form, the CDR3 reads TGTGCCATAAGGGACTCGACCGGGGAGCTGTTTTTT.

This clone has just a few counts. V gene TRBV7-9 combines with J gene TRBJ1-2; TRBD1 agrees at 7 bases. Trimming removed 0 bases from V and 6 bases from J; junction bases left unmatched: 7. Germline V gives CDR1 SEHNR, CDR2 FQNEAQ (reference sequence). The CDR3 contains 15 residues. The CDR3: CASSLAQEGAHGYTF. In nucleotides, the CDR3 is TGTGCCAGCAGCTTAGCCCAAGAGGGGGCACATGGCTACACCTTC. The complete variable domain, with remaining parts taken from reference TRBV7-9 and TRBJ1-2, reads DTGVSQNPRHKITKRGQNVTFRCDPISEHNRLYWYRQTLGQGPEFLTYFQNEAQLEKSRLLSDRFSAERPKGSFSTLEIQRTEQGDSAMYLCASSLAQEGAHGYTFGSGTRLTVV.

This sequence joins TRBV4-2 and TRBJ1-1; a weak D match, TRBD1 (6 bases). Germline values: CDR1 LGHNA, CDR2 YNFKEQ. The CDR3 covers 13 residues. Trimming shortened V by 1 base and J by 10 bases, and 13 bases separated the two germline ends. The CDR3 nucleotides are TGTGCCAGCAGCCAAGCTGTACAGGGAGTAGCTTTCTTT. Translation gives CASSQAVQGVAFF.